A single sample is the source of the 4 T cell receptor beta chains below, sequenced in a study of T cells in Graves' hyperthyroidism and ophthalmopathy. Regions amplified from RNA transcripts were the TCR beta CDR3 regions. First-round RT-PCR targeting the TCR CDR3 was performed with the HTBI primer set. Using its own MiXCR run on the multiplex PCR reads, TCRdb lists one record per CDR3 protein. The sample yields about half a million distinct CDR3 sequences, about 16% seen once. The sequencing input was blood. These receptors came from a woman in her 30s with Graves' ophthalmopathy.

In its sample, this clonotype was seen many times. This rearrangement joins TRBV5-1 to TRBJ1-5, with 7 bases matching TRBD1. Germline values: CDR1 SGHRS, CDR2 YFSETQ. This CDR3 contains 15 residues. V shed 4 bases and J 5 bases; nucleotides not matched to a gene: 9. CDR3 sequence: CASSETTGSYQPQHF. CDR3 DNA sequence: TGCGCCAGCAGCGAAACGACAGGGAGTTATCAGCCCCAGCATTTT.

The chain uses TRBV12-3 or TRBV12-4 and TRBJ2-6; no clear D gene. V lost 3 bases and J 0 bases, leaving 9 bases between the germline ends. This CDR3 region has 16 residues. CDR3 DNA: TGTGCCAGCAGTTTCGTTCTGAGCTCTGGGGCCAACGTCCTGACTTTC. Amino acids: CASSFVLSSGANVLTF.

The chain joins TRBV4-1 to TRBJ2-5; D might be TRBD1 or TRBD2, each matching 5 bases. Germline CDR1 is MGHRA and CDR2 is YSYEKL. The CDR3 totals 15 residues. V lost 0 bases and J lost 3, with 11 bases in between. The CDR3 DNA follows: TGCGCCAGCAGCCAAGATCTCGGGGCTGAAGAGACCCAGTACTTC. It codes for CASSQDLGAEETQYF.

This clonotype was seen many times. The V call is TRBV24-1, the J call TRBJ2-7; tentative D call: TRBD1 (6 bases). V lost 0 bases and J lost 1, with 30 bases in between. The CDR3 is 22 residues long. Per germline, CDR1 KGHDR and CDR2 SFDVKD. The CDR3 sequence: CATSDLSSGPHLPLTGSYEQYF. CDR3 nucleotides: TGTGCCACCAGTGATTTGTCTTCTGGCCCACATTTGCCGCTTACAGGGTCCTACGAGCAGTACTTC.